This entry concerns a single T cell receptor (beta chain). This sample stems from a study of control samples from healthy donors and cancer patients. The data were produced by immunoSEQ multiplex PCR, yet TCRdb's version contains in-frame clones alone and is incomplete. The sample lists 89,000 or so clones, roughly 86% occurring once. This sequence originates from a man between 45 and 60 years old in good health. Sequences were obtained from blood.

The CDR3 region has the DNA TGTGCCAGCAGCTTAGATGGGACAGGCACCTTCTCGGGGGGCTACACCTTC. Protein: CASSLDGTGTFSGGYTF. The rearrangement links TRBV7-8 to TRBJ1-2, with 8 bases identical to TRBD1. V lost 1 base, J lost 8 bases, and 15 bases stayed unmatched. The CDR3 consists of 17 residues. Germline V gives CDR1 SGHVS, CDR2 FQNEAQ. The entire variable domain, with the rest obtained from reference TRBV7-8 and TRBJ1-2, is as follows: GAGVSQSPRYKVAKRGQDVALRCDPISGHVSLFWYQQALGQGPEFLTYFQNEAQLDKSGLPSDRFFAERPEGSVSTLKIQRTQQEDSAVYLCASSLDGTGTFSGGYTFGSGTRLTVV.